What follows are 22 T cell receptor beta chains derived from one specimen sequenced in a study of T cell responses to AZD1222 COVID-19 vaccine. Data came from immunoSEQ multiplex PCR; TCRdb stores just in-frame clones and leaves some out. The profile covers 110,000 to 150,000 clones, with 70% to 90% appearing a single time and about 8% taken by the ten largest. The material sequenced was peripheral blood, taken on day 0 of AZD1222 vaccination. These receptors all come from an adult in good health.

This chain joins TRBV5-4 and TRBJ1-2; no clear D gene. The V gene lost 1 base and the J gene lost 1 base, with 5 bases spanning the gap. The CDR3 contains 13 residues. Germline V gene data show CDR1 as SGHNT and CDR2 as YYREEE (reference sequence). In DNA form, the CDR3 reads TGTGCCAGCAGCTTGAACAGTAACTATGGCTACACCTTC. Its protein is CASSLNSNYGYTF.

The rearrangement uses TRBV19 and TRBJ2-7; no reliable D call. The CDR3 loop spans 15 amino acids. Germline V gene lookup returns CDR1 LNHDA and CDR2 SQIVND (reference sequence). Deletions cut 5 bases from V and 1 base from J, with 15 bases between. The CDR3 DNA reads as TGTGCCAGTAGTGCTGGGTGGTCTACGTCCTACGAGCAGTACTTC. Translation gives CASSAGWSTSYEQYF.

This chain links TRBV10-3 with TRBJ1-6; the D gene is possibly TRBD1 (5 bases). The CDR3 contains 15 residues. Germline CDR1 and CDR2: ENHRY and SYGVKD. V lost 7 bases to trimming and J lost 5 bases, with 15 bases between them. The CDR3 protein is CAITSGTDNNSPLHF. CDR3 nucleotide sequence: TGTGCCATCACCTCCGGGACGGATAATAATTCACCCCTCCACTTT.

V gene TRBV2 combines with J gene TRBJ1-4, with D possibly matching TRBD1 (6 bases). Looked up from germline, CDR1 is SNHLY and CDR2 is FYNNEI. The CDR3 has 14 amino acids. Deletions cut 3 bases from V and 6 bases from J, with 11 bases between. The CDR3 protein is CASSDAQGYEKLFF. The CDR3 nucleotides read TGTGCCAGCAGTGATGCCCAGGGGTATGAAAAACTGTTTTTT.

This clone occurred once. This chain joins TRBV18 and TRBJ2-3; 9 bases match TRBD2. Germline V gives CDR1 KGHSH, CDR2 LQKENI. J lost 1 base, V lost 7 bases, and 6 bases had no gene match. This CDR3 is built from 15 residues. The DNA of the CDR3 is TGTGCCAGCTTATTCCTAGCGGGGCGCACAGATACGCAGTATTTT. Amino acids: CASLFLAGRTDTQYF.

The chain combines TRBV12-3 or TRBV12-4 with TRBJ1-6, with 7 bases that match TRBD1. The CDR3 length is 12 residues. Trimming took 3 bases from V and 14 from J; bases not matched to a gene: 4. Written as DNA, the CDR3 is TGTGCCAGCAGTTTTTTCCAGGGGGCCCTCCACTTT. It specifies CASSFFQGALHF.

The genes are TRBV5-6 and TRBJ1-3; D is uncertain. V lost 4 bases to trimming and J lost 0 bases, with 14 bases between them. This CDR3 has 16 residues. CDR1 and CDR2 from the germline V gene are SGHDT and YYEEEE. In DNA, the CDR3 is TGTGCCAGCAGCCGTTTAATGGGGTCCTCTGGAAACACCATATATTTT. Its protein product is CASSRLMGSSGNTIYF.

The gene calls are TRBV5-6 and TRBJ2-4; 7 positions match TRBD1. Per germline, CDR1 SGHDT and CDR2 YYEEEE. This CDR3 has 13 residues. With V trimmed by 4 bases and J by 5 bases, 3 bases remained unmatched. CDR3 coding DNA: TGTGCCAGCAGCCCGACAGGGCAAAACATTCAGTACTTC. Protein product: CASSPTGQNIQYF.

The V and J genes are TRBV18 and TRBJ1-1; tentative D call: TRBD1 (6 bases). CDR1 KGHSH and CDR2 LQKENI come from the germline V gene. Trimming shortened V by 5 bases and J by 3 bases, and 16 bases separated the two germline ends. The CDR3 totals 15 residues. The DNA of the CDR3 is TGTGCCAGCTCAGGGATGGGGGGGCGGTACACTGAAGCTTTCTTT. It specifies CASSGMGGRYTEAFF.

The chain is built from TRBV5-6 and TRBJ2-7, with 11 bases that match TRBD1. CDR1 and CDR2 (germline): SGHDT, YYEEEE. The CDR3 length is 16 residues. V dropped 4 bases and J dropped 4; count of bases not matched to a gene: 10. CDR3 in amino acids: CASSLLGGQGAYEQYF. The CDR3 nucleotides read TGTGCCAGCAGCCTGTTAGGAGGACAGGGGGCTTACGAGCAGTACTTC.

The chain combines TRBV10-3 with TRBJ1-2, with 10 bases fitting TRBD1. Germline assignment: CDR1 ENHRY and CDR2 SYGVKD. Losses at the gene ends were 3 bases for V and 7 bases for J; bases not matched to a gene: 5. This CDR3 is 14 amino acids long. DNA of the CDR3: TGTGCCATCAGTGACGGACAGGGGGTGGTTGGCTACACCTTC. Translated, it gives CAISDGQGVVGYTF.

The rearrangement uses TRBV10-3 and TRBJ1-3, with D possibly being TRBD1 (6 bases). This CDR3 is 15 amino acids long. Trimming took off 6 bases at V and 0 bases at J, with 12 bases between the two ends. Germline V gene lookup returns CDR1 ENHRY and CDR2 SYGVKD. CDR3 amino acids: CAIRPTGISGNTIYF. The CDR3 DNA sequence: TGTGCCATCAGACCAACAGGGATCTCTGGAAACACCATATATTTT.

The chain uses TRBV27 and TRBJ2-2; D possibly matches TRBD1 or TRBD2 (5 bases each). The germline V and J ends were trimmed by 4 bases and 6 bases, with 18 bases remaining between them. CDR1 is MNHEY and CDR2 is SMNVEV in the germline V gene (reference sequence). The CDR3 contains 16 residues. Here the CDR3 reads CASSSTGTTHPGELFF. The DNA of the CDR3 is TGTGCCAGCAGTTCCACCGGGACCACTCACCCCGGGGAGCTGTTTTTT.

This chain connects TRBV6-2 or TRBV6-3 to TRBJ2-7, with TRBD2 identical over 9 bases. The CDR3 is 17 residues long. CDR1 is MNHEY and CDR2 is SVGEGT in the germline V gene. With V trimmed by 2 bases and J by 0 bases, 8 bases remained unmatched. CDR3 region: CASSYRPSGVLSYEQYF. The CDR3 DNA is TGTGCCAGCAGTTACAGGCCTAGCGGGGTACTCTCCTACGAGCAGTACTTC.

This clone was detected only once. The V gene is TRBV11-2, the J gene TRBJ1-1, with 7 nucleotides matching TRBD1. CDR1 SGHAT and CDR2 FQNNGV come from the germline V gene. The V segment lost 5 bases and the J segment 5 bases; nucleotides outside the gene matches: 14. CDR3 length: 16 amino acids. CDR3 nucleotide sequence: TGTGCCAGCAGCCCCCCTCAGGGGGGCGGTTTTACTGAAGCTTTCTTT. It codes for CASSPPQGGGFTEAFF.

Only a few counts were recorded for this clone. V is TRBV11-2 and J is TRBJ2-1; 10 nucleotides line up with TRBD2. The ends lost 5 bases at V and 6 bases at J; junction bases unmatched: 13. The CDR3 covers 17 residues. The V gene's germline CDR1 is SGHAT and CDR2 FQNNGV. The CDR3 spells CASSPPDSGGFSNEQFF. The CDR3 DNA reads TGTGCCAGCAGCCCGCCAGATAGCGGGGGGTTTAGCAATGAGCAGTTCTTC.

This clone was seen just once. V and J are TRBV18 and TRBJ1-2, with D possibly TRBD1 on 5 matching bases. The V end was cut by 6 bases, the J end by 3 bases, with 11 bases between. This CDR3 region has 13 residues. Germline CDR1 reads KGHSH; CDR2 reads LQKENI. The CDR3 reads CASSQGRDYGYTF. As DNA, the CDR3 is TGTGCCAGCTCCCAGGGACGGGACTATGGCTACACCTTC.

The gene calls are TRBV7-9 and TRBJ2-1; TRBD2 aligns across 9 bases. V shed 0 bases, J shed 9 bases, and the junction held 9 bases outside the gene matches. Germline CDR1 reads SEHNR; CDR2 reads FQNEAQ (reference sequence). The CDR3 is 16 amino acids. CDR3 sequence reads: CASSLAGVAGEVEQFF. CDR3 in DNA: TGTGCCAGCAGCTTAGCGGGAGTAGCGGGAGAGGTTGAGCAGTTCTTC.

The chain links TRBV10-1 to TRBJ2-1; TRBD2 is a possible D gene (6 bases). Germline values: CDR1 WNHNN, CDR2 SYGVQD (reference sequence). This CDR3 contains 17 residues. V was trimmed by 1 base and J by 5 bases, leaving 18 bases between them. Here the CDR3 DNA reads TGCGCCAGCAGTGAGTTCGGTCTAGCCCGGAGGGACAATGAGCAGTTCTTC. This codes for CASSEFGLARRDNEQFF.

CDR3 coding DNA: TGTGCCAGTACTGGGGCCAACGTCCTGACTTTC. Translated: CASTGANVLTF. This chain joins TRBV19 and TRBJ2-6; no clear D gene. CDR1 is LNHDA and CDR2 is SQIVND in the germline V gene (reference sequence). The V gene lost 7 bases and the J gene lost 2 bases, with 0 bases spanning the gap. The CDR3 spans 11 residues.

The V and J genes are TRBV5-4 and TRBJ1-6, with 8 nucleotides matching TRBD1. Per germline, CDR1 SGHNT and CDR2 YYREEE (reference sequence). V trimming: 6 bases; J trimming: 7 bases; junction bases outside the gene matches: 9. The CDR3 spans 15 residues. CDR3 bases: TGTGCCAGCACCGGGACAGGAGGTGGGAATTCACCCCTCCACTTT. Its translation is CASTGTGGGNSPLHF.

This chain joins TRBV27 and TRBJ1-2; 11 bases are shared with TRBD1. V was pared by 2 bases and J by 2 bases, with 10 bases of the junction left unmatched. CDR3 size: 18 residues. Germline assignment: CDR1 MNHEY and CDR2 SMNVEV (reference sequence). CDR3 sequence: CASSLAEDRGLYNYGYTF. The CDR3 bases are TGTGCCAGCAGTTTAGCCGAGGACAGGGGGCTGTACAACTATGGCTACACCTTC.